Reported below is one T cell receptor beta chain. The sample is drawn from a study of shared clonotypes between healthy human individuals. This CDR3 is built from 13 residues. V lost 10 bases, J lost 2 bases, and 7 bases stayed unmatched. Per germline, CDR1 SGHAT and CDR2 FQNNGV. Clones were read by immunoSEQ multiplex PCR, and TCRdb kept only the in-frame ones, dropping some. The repertoire holds about 1.5 million clones, about 98% seen once, with around 0.47% in the top ten. The V gene is TRBV11-2, the J gene TRBJ2-7; TRBD2 matches at 8 bases. Input material: naive CD4+ T cells sorted from blood. This sample's subset: CD45RA+ positively selected. The sequence derives from a man aged 25-45 years in good health. In DNA form, the CDR3 reads TGTGCCACCTCTTTAGCGGGAACCTACGAGCAGTACTTC. The encoded protein is CATSLAGTYEQYF. Full variable domain (rest looked up from reference TRBV11-2 and TRBJ2-7): EAGVAQSPRYKIIEKRQSVAFWCNPISGHATLYWYQQILGQGPKLLIQFQNNGVVDDSQLPKDRFSAERLKGVDSTLKIQPAKLEDSAVYLCATSLAGTYEQYFGPGTRLTVT.